One T cell receptor (beta chain) is described in this entry. This sample is drawn from a study of blood T cell repertoires in COVID-19. Study background: PBMCs, B-cell-depleted T cells, or T cells provided the cDNA or gDNA that made up the material.

Source study methods: The authors estimated nucleated cell counts from reference gene primer amplification. TCRdb's table, derived via immunoSEQ multiplex PCR, lists solely in-frame clones and lacks some. V, J and clone size are those of that table, while D and trimming were read from the DNA. This table holds approximately 76,000 clones, 83% found once. Between the trimmed V and J ends, which lost 0 bases and 3 bases, there was a span of 16 bases. This CDR3 region has 17 residues. Looked up from germline, CDR1 is SGHRS and CDR2 is YFSETQ. This receptor was obtained from a woman in her sixties or seventies with acute or convalescent COVID-19. The sequencing input was peripheral blood. The rearrangement links TRBV5-1 to TRBJ2-1; TRBD2 might be the D (6 bases). The DNA for the CDR3 is TGCGCCAGCAGCTTGGGGGGTAGGAGGGGCAACTACAATGAGCAGTTCTTC. Its protein product is CASSLGGRRGNYNEQFF.